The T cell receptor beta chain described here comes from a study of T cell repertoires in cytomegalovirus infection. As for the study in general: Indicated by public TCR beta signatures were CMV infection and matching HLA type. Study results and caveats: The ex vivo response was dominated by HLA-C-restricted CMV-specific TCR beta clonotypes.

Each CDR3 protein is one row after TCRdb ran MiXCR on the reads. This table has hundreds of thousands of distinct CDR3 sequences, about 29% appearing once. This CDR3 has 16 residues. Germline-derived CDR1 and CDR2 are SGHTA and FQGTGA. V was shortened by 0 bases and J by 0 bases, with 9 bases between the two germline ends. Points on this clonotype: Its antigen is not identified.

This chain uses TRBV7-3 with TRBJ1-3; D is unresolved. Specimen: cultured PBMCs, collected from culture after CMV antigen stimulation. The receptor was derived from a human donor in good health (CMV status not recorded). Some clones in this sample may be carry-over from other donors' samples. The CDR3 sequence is CASSLTLGISGNTIYF. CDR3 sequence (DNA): TGTGCCAGCAGCTTAACCCTCGGGATCTCTGGAAACACCATATATTTT. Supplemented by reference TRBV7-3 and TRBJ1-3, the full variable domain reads GAGVSQTPSNKVTEKGKYVELRCDPISGHTALYWYRQSLGQGPEFLIYFQGTGAADDSGLPNDRFFAVRPEGSVSTLKIQRTERGDSAVYLCASSLTLGISGNTIYFGEGSWLTVV.